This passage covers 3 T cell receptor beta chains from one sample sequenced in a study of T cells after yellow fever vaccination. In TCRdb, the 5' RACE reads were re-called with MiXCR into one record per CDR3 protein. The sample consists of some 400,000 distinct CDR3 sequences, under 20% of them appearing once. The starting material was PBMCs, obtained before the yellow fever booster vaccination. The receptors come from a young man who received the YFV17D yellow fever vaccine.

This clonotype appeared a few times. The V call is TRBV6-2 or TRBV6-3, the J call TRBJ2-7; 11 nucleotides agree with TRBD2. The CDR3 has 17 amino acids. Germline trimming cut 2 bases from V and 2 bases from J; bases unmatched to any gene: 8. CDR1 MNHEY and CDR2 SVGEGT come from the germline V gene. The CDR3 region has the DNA TGTGCCAGCAGTTACCATCCGACTAGCGGGGCCGCCTACGAGCAGTACGTC. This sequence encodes CASSYHPTSGAAYEQYV.

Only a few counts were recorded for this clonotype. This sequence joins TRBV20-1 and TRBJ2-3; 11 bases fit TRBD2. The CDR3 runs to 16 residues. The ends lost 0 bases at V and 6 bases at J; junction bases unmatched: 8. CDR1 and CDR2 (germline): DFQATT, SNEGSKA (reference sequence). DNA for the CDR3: TGCAGTGCTAGAGATTTCTTAGCGGGGGGGCCGGATACGCAGTATTTT. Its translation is CSARDFLAGGPDTQYF.

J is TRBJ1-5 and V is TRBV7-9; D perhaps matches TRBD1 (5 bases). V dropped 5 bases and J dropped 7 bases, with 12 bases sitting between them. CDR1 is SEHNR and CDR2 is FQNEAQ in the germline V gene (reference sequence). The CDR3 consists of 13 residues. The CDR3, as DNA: TGTGCCAGCAGCCGGGACGGACGGCAGCCCCAGCATTTT. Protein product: CASSRDGRQPQHF.